The 24 T cell receptor beta chains in this list originate from one sample, sequenced in a study of OX40 agonist ivuxolimab in advanced cancers. Produced via immunoSEQ multiplex PCR; TCRdb's table is partial and in-frame only. The repertoire includes around 59,000 clones, 86% of them detected once, and about 1% sits in the top ten. Sequenced material: CD4+ or CD8+ T cells sorted from blood, taken in a trial of the OX40 agonist ivuxolimab. The receptors were gathered from an adult with an advanced solid tumor such as melanoma, head and neck, liver or kidney cancer.

The genes are TRBV5-1 and TRBJ1-1; D possibly corresponds to TRBD1 (5 bases). V lost 7 bases, J lost 5 bases, and 18 bases lay in between. In germline, CDR1 is SGHRS, CDR2 YFSETQ. The CDR3 consists of 14 residues. The CDR3 reads CASRARVGGTEAFF. The CDR3 bases are TGCGCCAGCCGGGCACGGGTGGGGGGGACTGAAGCTTTCTTT.

The V and J genes are TRBV29-1 and TRBJ1-4; no reliable D call. There are 12 residues in the CDR3. V was clipped by 4 bases and J by 4 bases, with 7 bases between them. Germline CDR1 and CDR2: SQVTM and ANQGSEA. This chain's CDR3 is CSVAGDNEKLFF. CDR3 in DNA: TGCAGCGTTGCCGGGGATAATGAAAAACTGTTTTTT.

The gene calls are TRBV11-2 and TRBJ2-3; 8 positions match TRBD2. Germline trimming cut 1 base from V and 1 base from J; bases unmatched to any gene: 1. The CDR3 consists of 15 residues. CDR1 is SGHAT and CDR2 is FQNNGV in the germline V gene. CDR3 in amino acids: CASSLVREGTDTQYF. In nucleotides, the CDR3 is TGTGCCAGCAGCTTAGTGCGGGAGGGCACAGATACGCAGTATTTT.

The chain is built from TRBV6-1 and TRBJ2-7, with 8 bases fitting TRBD1. Germline CDR1 is MNHNS and CDR2 is SASEGT. The V and J ends lost 7 bases and 3 bases, in that order; junction bases with no gene match: 5. The CDR3 covers 13 residues. The CDR3 here is CASTDRGHYEQYF. The CDR3 nucleotides are TGTGCCAGCACAGACAGGGGTCACTACGAGCAGTACTTC.

This clone was observed many times. This chain links TRBV5-6 with TRBJ1-5; D call uncertain. V gave up 1 base and J gave up 0 bases, with 5 bases separating them. Germline V gene data show CDR1 as SGHDT and CDR2 as YYEEEE. There are 14 residues in the CDR3. For the CDR3, the DNA is TGTGCCAGCAGCTTGTTCCATAGCAATCAGCCCCAGCATTTT. As protein: CASSLFHSNQPQHF.

DNA of the CDR3: TGTGCCAGCAGCGAAATAGTAGAGGGTGATGAAGCTTTCTTT. Translated, it gives CASSEIVEGDEAFF. This sequence joins TRBV9 and TRBJ1-1; D gene unclear. The CDR3 sequence is 14 residues long. Germline V gene sequence: CDR1 SGDLS, CDR2 YYNGEE. V lost 3 bases and J 7 bases, leaving 16 bases between the germline ends.

The chain employs TRBV28 and TRBJ2-6; no firm D call. Germline CDR1 MDHEN, CDR2 SYDVKM. The CDR3 totals 14 residues. V was shortened by 5 bases and J by 0 bases, with 5 bases between the two germline ends. The CDR3 sequence: CASSTRSGANVLTF. The CDR3 DNA reads TGTGCCAGCAGTACCCGCTCTGGGGCCAACGTCCTGACTTTC. The full variable domain, completed using reference TRBV28 and TRBJ2-6, is DVKVTQSSRYLVKRTGEKVFLECVQDMDHENMFWYRQDPGLGLRLIYFSYDVKMKEKGDIPEGYSVSREKKERFSLILESASTNQTSMYLCASSTRSGANVLTFGAGSRLTVL.

The chain uses TRBV19 and TRBJ2-1; unclear D gene. Germline V CDR1 and CDR2: LNHDA, SQIVND (reference sequence). The CDR3 loop spans 13 amino acids. The V end lost 3 bases, the J end lost 5 bases, and 8 bases lay between the germline ends. The CDR3 bases are TGTGCCAGTAGTATTCGGCAGGACAATGAGCAGTTCTTC. Its translation is CASSIRQDNEQFF. The whole variable domain, filled in from reference TRBV19 and TRBJ2-1, reads DGGITQSPKYLFRKEGQNVTLSCEQNLNHDAMYWYRQDPGQGLRLIYYSQIVNDFQKGDIAEGYSVSREKKESFPLTVTSAQKNPTAFYLCASSIRQDNEQFFGPGTRLTVL.

V gene TRBV5-4 combines with J gene TRBJ1-2; tentatively, D is TRBD1 (6 bases). This CDR3 is 14 amino acids long. The V end lost 0 bases, the J end lost 8 bases, and 14 bases lay between the germline ends. CDR1 and CDR2 (germline): SGHNT, YYREEE (reference sequence). The CDR3 sequence: CASSLGTRGKGYTF. Here the CDR3 DNA reads TGTGCCAGCAGCTTGGGTACCAGGGGCAAGGGCTACACCTTC.

The rearrangement joins TRBV19 to TRBJ1-5; the match to TRBD1 covers 7 bases. The length of the CDR3 is 14 residues. Germline V gene sequence: CDR1 LNHDA, CDR2 SQIVND (reference sequence). The V gene end was trimmed by 7 bases and the J gene end by 7 bases; junction bases not matched to a gene: 10. The CDR3 loop is CASTLTGIGQPQHF. Written as DNA, the CDR3 is TGTGCCAGTACCTTGACAGGGATTGGACAGCCCCAGCATTTT.

The gene calls are TRBV15 and TRBJ2-7, with 7 bases lining up with TRBD1. With 3 bases clipped from V and 10 bases from J, the junction kept 3 bases outside the gene matches. CDR1 is LNHNV and CDR2 is YYDKDF in the germline V gene (reference sequence). The CDR3 is 11 amino acids. In nucleotides, the CDR3 is TGTGCCACCAGCAGGCAGGGGGAACAGTACTTC. The encoded protein is CATSRQGEQYF.

The chain links TRBV7-2 to TRBJ2-1; a possible D gene is TRBD2 (6 bases). Germline assignment: CDR1 SGHTA and CDR2 FQGNSA. There are 15 residues in the CDR3. Trimming removed 4 bases from V and 7 bases from J, with 17 bases in between. CDR3 nucleotide sequence: TGTGCCAGCAGCTCGAGGGGAGGAGGTAGAAATGAGCAGTTCTTC. Amino acid sequence: CASSSRGGGRNEQFF.

The chain carries TRBV28 and TRBJ2-3; D remains unclear. Trimming removed 2 bases at V and 5 bases at J, with 8 bases between. CDR1 MDHEN and CDR2 SYDVKM come from the germline V gene. The CDR3 contains 13 residues. In DNA form, the CDR3 reads TGTGCCAGCAGTTTAGGGTCTAGAGATACGCAGTATTTT. The encoded protein is CASSLGSRDTQYF. Supplemented by reference TRBV28 and TRBJ2-3, the full variable domain reads DVKVTQSSRYLVKRTGEKVFLECVQDMDHENMFWYRQDPGLGLRLIYFSYDVKMKEKGDIPEGYSVSREKKERFSLILESASTNQTSMYLCASSLGSRDTQYFGPGTRLTVL.

This clone was observed once. Here the CDR3 DNA reads TGTGCCAGTAGTATCGGAGGGTTTCAGACCCAGTACTTC. Translated: CASSIGGFQTQYF. V gene TRBV19 combines with J gene TRBJ2-5; tentatively, D is TRBD2 (6 bases). Germline V gene data show CDR1 as LNHDA and CDR2 as SQIVND (reference sequence). The CDR3 spans 13 residues. V lost 3 bases and J 6 bases, leaving 11 bases between the germline ends.

J is TRBJ2-7 and V is TRBV27; TRBD2 agrees at 9 bases. V shed 4 bases, J shed 7 bases, and the junction held 5 bases outside the gene matches. The length of the CDR3 is 13 residues. The germline V gene has CDR1 MNHEY and CDR2 SMNVEV (reference sequence). Here the CDR3 DNA reads TGTGCCAGCAGTTCCTGGACTAGCGTGGAGCAGTACTTC. Its protein is CASSSWTSVEQYF.

This clone was recorded a few times. The genes are TRBV14 and TRBJ2-1; possible D gene TRBD2, 5 bases. This CDR3 is 13 amino acids long. V lost 4 bases and J 8 bases, leaving 12 bases between the germline ends. Germline values: CDR1 SGHDN, CDR2 FVKESK. The CDR3 nucleotides are TGTGCCAGCAGCCGAGAACTAGTTTATGAGCAGTTCTTC. Protein: CASSRELVYEQFF. Variable domain in full (rest from reference TRBV14 and TRBJ2-1): EAGVTQFPSHSVIEKGQTVTLRCDPISGHDNLYWYRRVMGKEIKFLLHFVKESKQDESGMPNNRFLAERTGGTYSTLKVQPAELEDSGVYFCASSRELVYEQFFGPGTRLTVL.

The chain joins TRBV5-4 to TRBJ2-2; D is perhaps TRBD2 (6 bases). Germline V lookup: CDR1 SGHNT, CDR2 YYREEE (reference sequence). The V end lost 0 bases, the J end lost 4 bases, and 10 bases lay between the germline ends. The CDR3 loop spans 15 amino acids. Here the CDR3 DNA reads TGTGCCAGCAGCTTGGCAAGTAGCGGCACCGGGGAGCTGTTTTTT. Translated: CASSLASSGTGELFF. The entire variable domain, with the rest obtained from reference TRBV5-4 and TRBJ2-2, is as follows: ETGVTQSPTHLIKTRGQQVTLRCSSQSGHNTVSWYQQALGQGPQFIFQYYREEENGRGNFPPRFSGLQFPNYSSELNVNALELDDSALYLCASSLASSGTGELFFGEGSRLTVL.

The CDR3 here is CASSPVGGPETQYF. DNA of the CDR3: TGTGCCAGCAGTCCAGTGGGGGGCCCAGAGACCCAGTACTTC. The gene calls are TRBV5-6 and TRBJ2-5; either TRBD1 or TRBD2 may fit D (6 bases each). This CDR3 spans 14 amino acids. Germline CDR1 and CDR2: SGHDT and YYEEEE. Between the trimmed V and J ends, which lost 5 bases and 4 bases, there was a span of 15 bases.

The chain carries TRBV7-3 and TRBJ2-1, with D maybe TRBD2 (5 bases). CDR1 and CDR2 (germline): SGHTA, FQGTGA. The CDR3 is 12 amino acids. Trimming removed 2 bases from V and 9 bases from J, with 8 bases in between. CDR3 protein: CASSLERSEQFF. CDR3 sequence (DNA): TGTGCCAGCAGCTTAGAGCGGAGTGAGCAGTTCTTC.

The chain links TRBV13 to TRBJ2-1; D remains ambiguous. This CDR3 comprises 14 residues. Germline loops: CDR1 PRHDT, CDR2 FYEKMQ (reference sequence). Between the trimmed V and J ends, which lost 4 bases and 8 bases, there was a span of 15 bases. CDR3 DNA: TGTGCCAGCAGCTCCCCGATTGGGCACCATGAGCAGTTCTTC. It encodes CASSSPIGHHEQFF. The full variable domain, rest sourced from reference TRBV13 and TRBJ2-1, is AAGVIQSPRHLIKEKRETATLKCYPIPRHDTVYWYQQGPGQDPQFLISFYEKMQSDKGSIPDRFSAQQFSDYHSELNMSSLELGDSALYFCASSSPIGHHEQFFGPGTRLTVL.

This clone was counted a single time. The chain links TRBV7-2 to TRBJ1-2; 7 bases agree with TRBD1. In germline, CDR1 is SGHTA, CDR2 FQGNSA. J lost 5 bases, V lost 6 bases, and 15 bases had no gene match. The CDR3 covers 16 residues. The CDR3 loop reads CASRSPPQGYLYGYTF. In nucleotides, the CDR3 is TGTGCCAGCAGGTCCCCTCCACAGGGGTACTTATATGGCTACACCTTC.

The chain uses TRBV2 and TRBJ2-2; TRBD2 matches at 9 bases. CDR1 is SNHLY, CDR2 FYNNEI, per germline. V lost 3 bases, J lost 7 bases, and 24 bases stayed unmatched. This CDR3 is built from 21 residues. CDR3 residues: CASSDALGRGRLAGHIGELFF. DNA of the CDR3: TGTGCCAGCAGTGACGCGTTGGGGAGGGGGCGGCTAGCGGGACACATCGGGGAGCTGTTTTTT.

The J gene is TRBJ1-1, the V gene TRBV18; tentative D call: TRBD1 (5 bases). The CDR3 has 18 residues. V lost 1 base, J lost 0 bases, and 18 bases lay in between. CDR1 and CDR2 (germline): KGHSH, LQKENI. The CDR3 DNA is TGTGCCAGCTCACCACGTACCGGGGGAGTGGGAGTGAACACTGAAGCTTTCTTT. As protein: CASSPRTGGVGVNTEAFF.

The J gene is TRBJ1-3, the V gene TRBV28; D is unclear. The CDR3 length is 13 residues. The germline V and J ends were trimmed by 6 bases and 0 bases, with 6 bases remaining between them. CDR1 and CDR2 (germline): MDHEN, SYDVKM. The CDR3 here is CASRTLSGNTIYF. The CDR3, as DNA: TGTGCCAGCAGGACTCTCTCTGGAAACACCATATATTTT.